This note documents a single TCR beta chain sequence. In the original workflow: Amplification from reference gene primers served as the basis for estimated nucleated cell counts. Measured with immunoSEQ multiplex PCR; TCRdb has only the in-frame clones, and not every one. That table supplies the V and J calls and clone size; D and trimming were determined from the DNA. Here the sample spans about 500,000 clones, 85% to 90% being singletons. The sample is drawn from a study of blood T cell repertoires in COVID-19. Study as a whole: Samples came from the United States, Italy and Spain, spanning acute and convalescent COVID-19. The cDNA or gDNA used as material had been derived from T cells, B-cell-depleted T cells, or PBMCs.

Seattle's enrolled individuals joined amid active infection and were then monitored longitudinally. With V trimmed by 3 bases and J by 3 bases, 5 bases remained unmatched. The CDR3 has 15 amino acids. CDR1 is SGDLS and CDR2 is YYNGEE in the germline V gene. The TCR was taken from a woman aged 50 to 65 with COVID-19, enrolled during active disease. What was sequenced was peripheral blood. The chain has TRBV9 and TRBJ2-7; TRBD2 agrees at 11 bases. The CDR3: CASSGGTSGGYEQYF. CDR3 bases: TGTGCCAGCAGCGGTGGCACTAGCGGGGGCTACGAGCAGTACTTC.